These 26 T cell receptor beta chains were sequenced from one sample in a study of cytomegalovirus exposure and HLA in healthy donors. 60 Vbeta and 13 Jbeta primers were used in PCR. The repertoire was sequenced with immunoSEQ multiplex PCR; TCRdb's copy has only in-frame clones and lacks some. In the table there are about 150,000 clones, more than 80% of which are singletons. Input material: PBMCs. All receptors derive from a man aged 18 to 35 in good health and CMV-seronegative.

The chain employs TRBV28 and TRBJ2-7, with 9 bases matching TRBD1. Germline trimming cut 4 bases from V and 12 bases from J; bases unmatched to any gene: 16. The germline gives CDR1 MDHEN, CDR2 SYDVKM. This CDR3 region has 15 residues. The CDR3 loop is CASSSSGQGTQGWYF. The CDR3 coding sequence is TGTGCCAGCAGTTCCTCGGGACAGGGAACCCAAGGCTGGTACTTC.

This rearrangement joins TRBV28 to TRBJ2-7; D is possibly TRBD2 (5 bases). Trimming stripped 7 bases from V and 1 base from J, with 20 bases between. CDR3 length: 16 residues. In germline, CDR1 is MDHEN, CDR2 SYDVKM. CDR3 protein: CASTPLRELISYEQYF. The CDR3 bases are TGTGCCAGCACCCCTTTGAGGGAACTAATATCCTACGAGCAGTACTTC.

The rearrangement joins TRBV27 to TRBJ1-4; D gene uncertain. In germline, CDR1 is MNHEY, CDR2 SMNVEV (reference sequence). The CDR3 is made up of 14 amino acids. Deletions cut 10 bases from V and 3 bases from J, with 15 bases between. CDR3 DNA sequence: TGTGCCATCATTACGGCTCGGGCTAATGAAAAACTGTTTTTT. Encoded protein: CAIITARANEKLFF.

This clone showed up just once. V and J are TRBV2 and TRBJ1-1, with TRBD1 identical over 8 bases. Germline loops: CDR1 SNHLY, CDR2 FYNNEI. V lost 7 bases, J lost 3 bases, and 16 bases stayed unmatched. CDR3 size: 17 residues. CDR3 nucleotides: TGTGCCAGCATCGGACAGGGAGGATGGCAGAGAGACACTGAAGCTTTCTTT. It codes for CASIGQGGWQRDTEAFF.

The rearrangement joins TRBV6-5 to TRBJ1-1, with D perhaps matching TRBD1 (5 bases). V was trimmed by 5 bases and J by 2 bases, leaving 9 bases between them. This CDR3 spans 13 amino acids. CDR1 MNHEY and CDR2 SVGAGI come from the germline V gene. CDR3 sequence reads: CASSSGGNTEAFF. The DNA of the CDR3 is TGTGCCAGCAGTAGCGGGGGTAACACTGAAGCTTTCTTT.

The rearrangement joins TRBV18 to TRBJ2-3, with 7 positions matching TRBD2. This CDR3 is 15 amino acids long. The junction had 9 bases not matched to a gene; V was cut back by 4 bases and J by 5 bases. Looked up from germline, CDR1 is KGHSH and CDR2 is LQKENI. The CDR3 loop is CASSLPGRAGDTQYF. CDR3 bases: TGTGCCAGCTCACTACCGGGGAGGGCCGGAGATACGCAGTATTTT. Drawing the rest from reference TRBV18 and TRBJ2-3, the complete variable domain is NAGVMQNPRHLVRRRGQEARLRCSPMKGHSHVYWYRQLPEEGLKFMVYLQKENIIDESGMPKERFSAEFPKEGPSILRIQQVVRGDSAAYFCASSLPGRAGDTQYFGPGTRLTVL.

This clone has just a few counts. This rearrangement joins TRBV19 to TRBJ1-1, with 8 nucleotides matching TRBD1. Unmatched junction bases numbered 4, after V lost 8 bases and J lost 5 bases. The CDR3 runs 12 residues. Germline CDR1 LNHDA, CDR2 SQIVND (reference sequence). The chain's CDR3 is CASGQGVTEAFF. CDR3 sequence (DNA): TGTGCCAGTGGACAGGGAGTGACTGAAGCTTTCTTT.

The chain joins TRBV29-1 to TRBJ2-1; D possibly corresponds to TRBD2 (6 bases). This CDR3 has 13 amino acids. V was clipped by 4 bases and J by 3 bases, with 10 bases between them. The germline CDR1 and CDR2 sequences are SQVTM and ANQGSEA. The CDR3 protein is CSVVGGNYNEQFF. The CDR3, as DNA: TGCAGCGTTGTAGGCGGGAACTACAATGAGCAGTTCTTC.

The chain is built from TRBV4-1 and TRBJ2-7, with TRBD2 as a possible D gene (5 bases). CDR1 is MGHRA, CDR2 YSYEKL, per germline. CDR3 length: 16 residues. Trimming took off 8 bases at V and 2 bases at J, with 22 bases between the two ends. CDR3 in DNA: TGCGCCAGCGTCCCCCTCCCAGGACTCCCCACCTACGAGCAGTACTTC. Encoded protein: CASVPLPGLPTYEQYF.

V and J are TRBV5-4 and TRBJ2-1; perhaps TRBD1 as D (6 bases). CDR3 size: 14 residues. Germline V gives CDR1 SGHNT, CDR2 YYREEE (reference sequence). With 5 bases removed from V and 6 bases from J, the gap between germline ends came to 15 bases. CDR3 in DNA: TGTGCCAGCAGTCCTCAGGGGATTGGCAATGAGCAGTTCTTC. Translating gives CASSPQGIGNEQFF.

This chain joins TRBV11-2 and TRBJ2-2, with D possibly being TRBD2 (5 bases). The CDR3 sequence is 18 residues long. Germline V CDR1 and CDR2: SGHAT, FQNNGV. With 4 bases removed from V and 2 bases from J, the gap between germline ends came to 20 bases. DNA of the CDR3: TGTGCCAGCAGCTCCCTAAGCGGCGTACGGGGAAACACCGGGGAGCTGTTTTTT. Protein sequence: CASSSLSGVRGNTGELFF.

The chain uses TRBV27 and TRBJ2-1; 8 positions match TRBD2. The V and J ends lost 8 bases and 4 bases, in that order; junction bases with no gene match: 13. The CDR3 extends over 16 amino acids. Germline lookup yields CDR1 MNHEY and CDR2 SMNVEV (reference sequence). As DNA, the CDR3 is TGTGCCAGCTTCCTCGCGGGAGGACTACCTTACAATGAGCAGTTCTTC. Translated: CASFLAGGLPYNEQFF.

CDR3 amino acids: CASSIGAGVYEQYF. CDR3 DNA sequence: TGTGCCAGTAGTATAGGAGCGGGAGTCTACGAGCAGTACTTC. This chain connects TRBV19 to TRBJ2-7; 8 bases are shared with TRBD2. The CDR3 is 14 residues long. J was trimmed by 3 bases and V by 1 base; bases with no gene match: 2. Germline assignment: CDR1 LNHDA and CDR2 SQIVND (reference sequence). Using reference TRBV19 and TRBJ2-7 for the parts outside the CDR3, the full variable domain is DGGITQSPKYLFRKEGQNVTLSCEQNLNHDAMYWYRQDPGQGLRLIYYSQIVNDFQKGDIAEGYSVSREKKESFPLTVTSAQKNPTAFYLCASSIGAGVYEQYFGPGTRLTVT.

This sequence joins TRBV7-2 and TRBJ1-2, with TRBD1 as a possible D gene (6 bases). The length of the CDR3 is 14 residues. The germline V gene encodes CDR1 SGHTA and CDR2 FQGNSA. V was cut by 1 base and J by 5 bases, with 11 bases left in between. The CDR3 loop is CASSLGGRLYGYTF. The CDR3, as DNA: TGTGCCAGCAGCTTAGGGGGGCGCCTTTATGGCTACACCTTC.

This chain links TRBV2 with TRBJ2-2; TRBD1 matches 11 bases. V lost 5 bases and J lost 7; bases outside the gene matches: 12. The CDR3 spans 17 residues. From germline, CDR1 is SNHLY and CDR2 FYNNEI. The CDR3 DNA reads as TGTGCCAGCAGTCCGGTTCGTGGACAGGGGGCAGGCGGGGAGCTGTTTTTT. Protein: CASSPVRGQGAGGELFF.

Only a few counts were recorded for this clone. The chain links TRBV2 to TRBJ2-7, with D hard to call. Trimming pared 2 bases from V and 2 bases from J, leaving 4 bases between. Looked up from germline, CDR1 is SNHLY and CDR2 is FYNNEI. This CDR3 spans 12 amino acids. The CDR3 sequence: CASSETPYEQYF. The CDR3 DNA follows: TGTGCCAGCAGTGAAACTCCCTACGAGCAGTACTTC.

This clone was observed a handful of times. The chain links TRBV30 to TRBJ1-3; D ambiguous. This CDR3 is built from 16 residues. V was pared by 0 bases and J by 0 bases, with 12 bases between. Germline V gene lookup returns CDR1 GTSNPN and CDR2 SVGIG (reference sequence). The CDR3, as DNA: TGTGCCTGGAGTGTACCCGGGATTCTCTCTGGAAACACCATATATTTT. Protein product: CAWSVPGILSGNTIYF.

The CDR3 loop is CASSLGQAIYEQYF. CDR3 in DNA: TGCGCCAGCAGCTTGGGACAGGCAATCTACGAGCAGTACTTC. The chain couples TRBV5-1 to TRBJ2-7; D possibly corresponds to TRBD1 (6 bases). Trimming shortened V by 0 bases and J by 3 bases, and 10 bases separated the two germline ends. The germline V gene encodes CDR1 SGHRS and CDR2 YFSETQ. The CDR3 spans 14 residues. The full variable domain, in which reference TRBV5-1 and TRBJ2-7 provide the parts outside the CDR3, is KAGVTQTPRYLIKTRGQQVTLSCSPISGHRSVSWYQQTPGQGLQFLFEYFSETQRNKGNFPGRFSGRQFSNSRSEMNVSTLELGDSALYLCASSLGQAIYEQYFGPGTRLTVT.

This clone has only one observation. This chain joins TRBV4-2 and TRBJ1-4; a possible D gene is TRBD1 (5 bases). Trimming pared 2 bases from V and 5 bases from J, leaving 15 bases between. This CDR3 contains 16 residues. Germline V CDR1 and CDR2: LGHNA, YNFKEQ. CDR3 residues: CASSQRSTGLNEKLFF. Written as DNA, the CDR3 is TGTGCCAGCAGCCAACGCTCCACGGGACTGAATGAAAAACTGTTTTTT.

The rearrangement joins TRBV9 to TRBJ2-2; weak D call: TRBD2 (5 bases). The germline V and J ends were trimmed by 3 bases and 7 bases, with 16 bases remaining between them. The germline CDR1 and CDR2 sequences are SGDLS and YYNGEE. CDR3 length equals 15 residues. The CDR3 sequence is CASSGLVGVVGELFF. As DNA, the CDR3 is TGTGCCAGCAGCGGACTGGTGGGAGTGGTCGGGGAGCTGTTTTTT.

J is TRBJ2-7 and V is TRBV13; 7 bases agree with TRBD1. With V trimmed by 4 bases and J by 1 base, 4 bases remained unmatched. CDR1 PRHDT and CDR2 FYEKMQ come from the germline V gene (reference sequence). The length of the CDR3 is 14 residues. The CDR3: CASSSRTGSYEQYF. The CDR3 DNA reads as TGTGCCAGCAGCTCCCGGACAGGATCCTACGAGCAGTACTTC.

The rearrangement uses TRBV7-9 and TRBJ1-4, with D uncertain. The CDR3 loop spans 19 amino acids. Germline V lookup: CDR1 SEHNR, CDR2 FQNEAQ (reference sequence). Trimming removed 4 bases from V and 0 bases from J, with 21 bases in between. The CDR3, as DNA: TGTGCCAGCAGCTCAGGACGGGATTCACAATCTGCAACTAATGAAAAACTGTTTTTT. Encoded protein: CASSSGRDSQSATNEKLFF.

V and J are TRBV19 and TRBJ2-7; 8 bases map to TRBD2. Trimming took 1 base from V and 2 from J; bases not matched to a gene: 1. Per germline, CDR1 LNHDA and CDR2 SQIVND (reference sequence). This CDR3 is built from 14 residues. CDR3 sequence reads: CASSIGGGTYEQYF. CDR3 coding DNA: TGTGCCAGTAGTATAGGCGGGGGGACCTACGAGCAGTACTTC.

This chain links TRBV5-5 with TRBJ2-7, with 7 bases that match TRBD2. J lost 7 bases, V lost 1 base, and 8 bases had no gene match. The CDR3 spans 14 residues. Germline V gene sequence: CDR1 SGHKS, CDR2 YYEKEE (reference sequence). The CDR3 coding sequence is TGTGCCAGCAGCTTGAGGGGAGGGCCTTATGAGCAGTACTTC. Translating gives CASSLRGGPYEQYF.

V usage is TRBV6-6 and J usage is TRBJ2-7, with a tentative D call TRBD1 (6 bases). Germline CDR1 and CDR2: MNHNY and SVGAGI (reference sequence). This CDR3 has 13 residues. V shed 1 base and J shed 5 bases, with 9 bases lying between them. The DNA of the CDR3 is TGTGCCAGCAGTTACTATGCAGGGGACGAGCAGTACTTC. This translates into CASSYYAGDEQYF.

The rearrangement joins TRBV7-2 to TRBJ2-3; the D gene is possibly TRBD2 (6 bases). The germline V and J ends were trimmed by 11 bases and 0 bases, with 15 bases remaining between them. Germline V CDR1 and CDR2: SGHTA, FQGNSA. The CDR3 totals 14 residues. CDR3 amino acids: CAVRAGPSTDTQYF. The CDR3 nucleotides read TGTGCCGTTAGGGCGGGGCCGAGCACAGATACGCAGTATTTT.